Following are 8 T cell receptor beta chains from one sample sequenced in a study of cytomegalovirus exposure and HLA in healthy donors listed by TCRdb under 2017. To prepare the library, the immunoSEQ multiplex PCR assay was applied. A mixture of 60 forward primers for TCR Vbeta segments and 13 reverse primers for TCR Jbeta segments was used in the multiplex PCR. Not all clones reach the TCRdb copy of this immuneACCESS table, which keeps in-frame sequences only. Checked studies attribute under half of the gap to unresolved V genes and leave the rest unexplained. Across this sample there are 80,000 or so clones, with roughly a tenth seen only once. In total, the top ten clones hold approximately 24% of the sample. The source material was PBMCs. The origin of the receptors is a man in his sixties in good health and CMV-seropositive.

The genes are TRBV27 and TRBJ2-2; TRBD2 matches at 10 bases. The germline CDR1 and CDR2 sequences are MNHEY and SMNVEV (reference sequence). This CDR3 has 15 amino acids. V was pared by 5 bases and J by 3 bases, with 3 bases of the junction left unmatched. The CDR3 protein is CASSISGRYTGELFF. DNA for the CDR3: TGTGCCAGCAGTATTAGCGGGAGGTACACCGGGGAGCTGTTTTTT.

The V and J genes are TRBV15 and TRBJ2-3; 7 bases are a match to TRBD1. With V trimmed by 0 bases and J by 1 base, 4 bases remained unmatched. This CDR3 region has 16 residues. From germline, CDR1 is LNHNV and CDR2 YYDKDF (reference sequence). CDR3 nucleotides: TGTGCCACCAGCAGAGAAGGGACAGATGGCACAGATACGCAGTATTTT. It specifies CATSREGTDGTDTQYF.

Written as DNA, the CDR3 is TGTGCCAGTAGAGAGACAGGGACTCTGGAGACCCAGTACTTC. Residues: CASRETGTLETQYF. V usage is TRBV19 and J usage is TRBJ2-5; TRBD1 is a possible D gene (7 bases). CDR1 and CDR2 from the germline V gene are LNHDA and SQIVND (reference sequence). V gave up 6 bases and J gave up 5 bases, with 16 bases separating them. The CDR3 runs to 14 residues. Based on the CDR3 plus reference TRBV19 and TRBJ2-5, the full variable domain is DGGITQSPKYLFRKEGQNVTLSCEQNLNHDAMYWYRQDPGQGLRLIYYSQIVNDFQKGDIAEGYSVSREKKESFPLTVTSAQKNPTAFYLCASRETGTLETQYFGPGTRLLVL.

Only a few counts were recorded for this clone. The chain joins TRBV18 to TRBJ2-7, with TRBD2 as a possible D gene (6 bases). Trimming shortened V by 3 bases and J by 5 bases, and 11 bases separated the two germline ends. Germline V CDR1 and CDR2: KGHSH, LQKENI. The CDR3 covers 13 residues. The CDR3 DNA reads as TGTGCCAGCTCACCCCCTGGCGGGGACGAGCAGTACTTC. It yields the protein CASSPPGGDEQYF.

This clone was counted only a few times. V and J are TRBV5-4 and TRBJ2-3, with 8 bases identical to TRBD2. Germline trimming cut 5 bases from V and 0 bases from J; bases unmatched to any gene: 5. The CDR3 loop spans 15 amino acids. Germline V gene data show CDR1 as SGHNT and CDR2 as YYREEE (reference sequence). CDR3 in amino acids: CASSRGGRSTDTQYF. CDR3 DNA: TGTGCCAGCAGTCGGGGGGGTAGGAGCACAGATACGCAGTATTTT.

Here the CDR3 reads CASTLGAGLSNQPQHF. CDR3 in DNA: TGTGCCAGCACCCTGGGCGCTGGGCTTAGCAATCAGCCCCAGCATTTT. The rearrangement uses TRBV7-8 and TRBJ1-5; no firm D call. The germline V gene has CDR1 SGHVS and CDR2 FQNEAQ. The CDR3 is 16 amino acids. V lost 7 bases and J 0 bases, leaving 16 bases between the germline ends.

This clone occurred a few times. The chain couples TRBV28 to TRBJ1-1; 7 bases match TRBD1. This CDR3 spans 13 amino acids. Germline CDR1 and CDR2: MDHEN and SYDVKM. V was pared by 9 bases and J by 5 bases, with 9 bases of the junction left unmatched. Written as DNA, the CDR3 is TGTGCCAGTGCTAAGGGGGCGCGTACTGAAGCTTTCTTT. Translation gives CASAKGARTEAFF.

This clone was seen a handful of times. The chain employs TRBV18 and TRBJ1-2; perhaps TRBD1 as D (5 bases). Germline-derived CDR1 and CDR2 are KGHSH and LQKENI. Trimming removed 0 bases at V and 7 bases at J, with 12 bases between. This CDR3 comprises 14 residues. The CDR3 DNA reads TGTGCCAGCTCACCACCGGGACTGGTGGGTGGCTACACCTTC. It encodes CASSPPGLVGGYTF.